These 10 T cell receptor beta chains were all obtained from the same sample, sequenced in a study of blood T cell repertoires in COVID-19. This table comes from immunoSEQ multiplex PCR, and its TCRdb copy is limited to in-frame clones, with some not included. The table lists approximately 240,000 clones, approximately 80% of them singletons. The material sequenced was peripheral blood. The source is a woman of 80 years or more with active or convalescent COVID-19.

The genes are TRBV19 and TRBJ2-7; 10 positions agree with TRBD2. The germline V gene has CDR1 LNHDA and CDR2 SQIVND (reference sequence). The CDR3 loop spans 15 amino acids. Trimming cost V 1 base and J 2 bases; bases outside gene matches: 2. The CDR3: CASSIASGRAYEQYF. The CDR3, as DNA: TGTGCCAGTAGTATAGCCAGCGGGAGGGCCTACGAGCAGTACTTC.

This clone was counted between two and nine times. This rearrangement joins TRBV12-3 or TRBV12-4 to TRBJ1-2; possible D gene TRBD1, 6 bases. With 6 bases removed from V and 9 bases from J, the gap between germline ends came to 14 bases. CDR3 length: 12 amino acids. The CDR3: CASRTQGGSYTF. The CDR3 nucleotides are TGTGCCAGCAGGACACAGGGAGGGAGCTACACCTTC.

This clone occurred a few times. The chain carries TRBV19 and TRBJ1-5, with 11 positions matching TRBD1. The CDR3 spans 15 residues. CDR1 LNHDA and CDR2 SQIVND come from the germline V gene (reference sequence). V dropped 9 bases and J dropped 5; count of bases not matched to a gene: 9. The DNA of the CDR3 is TGTGCCAGCAAAATAGGACAGGGGGCATATCAGCCCCAGCATTTT. Protein product: CASKIGQGAYQPQHF.

This clone was found a few times. The CDR3: CASSYSSGDGNTIYF. CDR3 DNA: TGTGCCAGCAGTTACTCGTCAGGGGACGGAAACACCATATATTTT. This chain uses TRBV6-5 with TRBJ1-3; perhaps TRBD1 as D (6 bases). CDR3 length: 15 residues. CDR1 and CDR2 (germline): MNHEY, SVGAGI. Trimming shortened V by 0 bases and J by 4 bases, and 10 bases separated the two germline ends.

The chain recombines TRBV15 with TRBJ2-1; TRBD1 is a possible D gene (6 bases). Germline CDR1 and CDR2: LNHNV and YYDKDF (reference sequence). The CDR3 has 13 residues. The ends were cut back, 2 bases at V and 10 bases at J, with 12 bases in the middle. For the CDR3, the DNA is TGTGCCACCAGCAGACCAGGGGCGGAGGAGCAGTTCTTC. Translating gives CATSRPGAEEQFF. Full variable domain (outside the CDR3, taken from reference TRBV15 and TRBJ2-1): DAMVIQNPRYQVTQFGKPVTLSCSQTLNHNVMYWYQQKSSQAPKLLFHYYDKDFNNEADTPDNFQSRRPNTSFCFLDIRSPGLGDTAMYLCATSRPGAEEQFFGPGTRLTVL.

The rearrangement uses TRBV6-5 and TRBJ2-2; D remains unclear. The V gene lost 8 bases and the J gene lost 5 bases, with 6 bases spanning the gap. CDR1 is MNHEY, CDR2 SVGAGI, per germline. The CDR3 spans 11 residues. The CDR3 here is CASAQTGELFF. CDR3 nucleotides: TGTGCCAGCGCCCAGACCGGGGAGCTGTTTTTT.

This rearrangement joins TRBV2 to TRBJ1-5, with 7 bases aligning to TRBD1. Germline lookup yields CDR1 SNHLY and CDR2 FYNNEI. J lost 7 bases, V lost 8 bases, and 11 bases had no gene match. The CDR3 loop spans 14 amino acids. The CDR3 loop reads CASGNAGGGQPQHF. CDR3 nucleotide sequence: TGTGCCAGCGGTAATGCAGGGGGAGGCCAGCCCCAGCATTTT.

This clone was recorded once. V gene TRBV2 combines with J gene TRBJ1-2; D unresolved. CDR1 SNHLY and CDR2 FYNNEI come from the germline V gene. The V end lost 5 bases, the J end lost 6 bases, and 13 bases lay between the germline ends. CDR3 length: 13 residues. CDR3 in amino acids: CASSPLDGDGYTF. CDR3 nucleotides: TGTGCCAGCAGTCCCCTAGACGGGGATGGCTACACCTTC.

In its sample, this clone was seen many times. The genes are TRBV28 and TRBJ1-6; TRBD1 matches at 8 bases. Trimming removed 7 bases from V and 7 bases from J; junction bases left unmatched: 9. From germline, CDR1 is MDHEN and CDR2 SYDVKM. This CDR3 region has 15 residues. The CDR3 reads CASIKEGQGNSPLHF. The CDR3 bases are TGTGCCAGCATTAAAGAAGGACAGGGAAATTCACCCCTCCACTTT.

The chain recombines TRBV7-9 with TRBJ1-1; D is uncertain. This CDR3 has 14 residues. Germline CDR1 is SEHNR and CDR2 is FQNEAQ (reference sequence). The V gene lost 5 bases and the J gene lost 4 bases, with 14 bases spanning the gap. The CDR3 DNA follows: TGTGCCAGCAGCCCACAAGAGGGTGGCACTGAAGCTTTCTTT. Protein: CASSPQEGGTEAFF.